This TCR beta chain was identified in a study of T cell changes during pregnancy in multiple sclerosis. Germline CDR1 is GTSNPN and CDR2 is SVGIG (reference sequence). This CDR3 is 17 amino acids long. V was pared by 3 bases and J by 3 bases, with 16 bases of the junction left unmatched. Here immunoSEQ multiplex PCR was the method, and the copy in TCRdb shows in-frame clones only, minus some. Of roughly 58,000 clones in the sample, 90% were seen once. The sample consisted of CD8+ T cells from peripheral blood mononuclear cells, taken before pregnancy. The receptor's source is a female donor with multiple sclerosis, enrolled in a pregnancy study. The rearrangement joins TRBV30 to TRBJ1-2; 7 bases line up with TRBD1. CDR3 amino acids: CAWRPLGTVGGHYGYTF. CDR3 sequence (DNA): TGTGCCTGGAGGCCCCTCGGGACAGTGGGAGGACACTATGGCTACACCTTC.